Given below is one T cell receptor beta chain in context. The CDR3 covers 16 residues. Germline trimming cut 1 base from V and 5 bases from J; bases unmatched to any gene: 7. Germline CDR1 MGHDK, CDR2 SYGVNS. The donors were healthy bone marrow donors. Researchers ran the PCR with 60 Vbeta and 13 Jbeta primers. Profiled with immunoSEQ multiplex PCR; TCRdb holds only in-frame clones, not every one. This sample yields about 180,000 clones, of which just under 80% are seen a single time; roughly 2% belongs to the top ten. The data stem from a study of cytomegalovirus exposure and HLA in healthy donors. This rearrangement joins TRBV25-1 to TRBJ2-5; 10 positions agree with TRBD2. Sequencing used PBMCs. This sequence was found in a woman in her 30s in good health and CMV-seronegative. The CDR3 spells CASSEWVGLAAETQYF. The CDR3 nucleotides read TGTGCCAGCAGTGAATGGGTCGGACTAGCGGCGGAGACCCAGTACTTC.